These 21 T cell receptor beta chains came from one sample sequenced in a study of post-analysis software for immune sequencing data. The study's findings and limits: Compared with controls, patients had more of about 5 TRBV segments, including TRBV5-6, TRBV5-1 and TRBV20-1.

Unique-molecular-identifier-tagged TCR beta cDNA libraries were used. TCRdb recomputed calls from the PCR reads with MiXCR, one row per CDR3 protein. The data hold 820,000 or so distinct CDR3 sequences, with around 53% observed a single time. Antigens of these TCRs are unknown. The sample comprised blood. The receptors were gathered from a girl aged 5 to 17 with multiple sclerosis.

This clonotype appeared once. J is TRBJ2-7 and V is TRBV20-1, with D perhaps matching TRBD1 or TRBD2 (5 bases each). This CDR3 is 17 amino acids long. With 3 bases removed from V and 0 bases from J, the gap between germline ends came to 21 bases. The germline V gene has CDR1 DFQATT and CDR2 SNEGSKA (reference sequence). The DNA of the CDR3 is TGCAGTGCTAGTCCCACCGATTGGGGACGGAGCTCCTACGAGCAGTACTTC. Its translation is CSASPTDWGRSSYEQYF.

This clonotype came up once. The chain couples TRBV7-9 to TRBJ1-1; D uncertain. Germline-derived CDR1 and CDR2 are SEHNR and FQNEAQ (reference sequence). This CDR3 is built from 12 residues. V was pared by 7 bases and J by 3 bases, with 9 bases between. This chain's CDR3 is CASKGRDTEAFF. CDR3 DNA: TGTGCCAGCAAAGGGAGGGACACTGAAGCTTTCTTT. Looking up the rest from reference TRBV7-9 and TRBJ1-1 gives the full variable domain: DTGVSQNPRHKITKRGQNVTFRCDPISEHNRLYWYRQTLGQGPEFLTYFQNEAQLEKSRLLSDRFSAERPKGSFSTLEIQRTEQGDSAMYLCASKGRDTEAFFGQGTRLTVV.

The chain combines TRBV29-1 with TRBJ2-1; 9 bases align to TRBD2. The CDR3 loop spans 14 amino acids. With 7 bases clipped from V and 4 bases from J, the junction kept 8 bases outside the gene matches. Germline CDR1 reads SQVTM; CDR2 reads ANQGSEA. In DNA, the CDR3 is TGCAGCGCCCTGACTAGCGGACTATACAATGAGCAGTTCTTC. Translated: CSALTSGLYNEQFF.

The chain links TRBV21-1 to TRBJ2-5; the table's D call of TRBD2 was not tested on the DNA. TRBV21-1 is termed a pseudogene. The CDR3 runs 18 residues. CDR3 sequence (DNA): TGTGCCAGCAGCAAAATGTCGGTAAGGGACTCTTACCAAGAGACCCAGTACTTC. This sequence encodes CASSKMSVRDSYQETQYF.

As for this clonotype: Its ends do not fully match the called genes, so a read error is possible. The chain combines TRBV5-1 with TRBJ2-4, with 7 bases matching TRBD1. The DNA end favors TRBJ2-7, so the J call may be wrong. The CDR3 sequence is 14 residues long. Germline-derived CDR1 and CDR2 are SGHRS and YFSETQ. The CDR3 is CASRLGDSNYEQYF. CDR3 nucleotides: TGCGCCAGCAGATTGGGGGACAGCAACTACGAGCAGTACTTC.

This clonotype was observed many times. The rearrangement links TRBV20-1 to TRBJ2-7, with a possible D match to TRBD1 (6 bases). Trimming stripped 6 bases from V and 1 base from J, with 22 bases between. The CDR3 runs to 16 residues. The germline V gene has CDR1 DFQATT and CDR2 SNEGSKA (reference sequence). The CDR3: CSASPGTTPRSYEQYF. The CDR3 nucleotides are TGCAGTGCCAGTCCCGGGACAACCCCCAGGTCCTACGAGCAGTACTTC.

This chain joins TRBV29-1 and TRBJ2-7, with a possible D match to TRBD1 (5 bases). This CDR3 contains 13 residues. Trimming pared 4 bases from V and 0 bases from J, leaving 10 bases between. Germline V lookup: CDR1 SQVTM, CDR2 ANQGSEA. The CDR3, as DNA: TGCAGCGTTGCGATACAGGACTCCTACGAGCAGTACTTC. The encoded protein is CSVAIQDSYEQYF.

The chain has TRBV20-1 and TRBJ1-5; D is unclear. The V gene lost 3 bases and the J gene lost 3 bases, with 15 bases spanning the gap. CDR3 size: 15 residues. Germline V gene sequence: CDR1 DFQATT, CDR2 SNEGSKA (reference sequence). The CDR3 is CSARDGKKTNQPQHF. CDR3 bases: TGCAGTGCTAGGGACGGAAAGAAGACCAATCAGCCCCAGCATTTT.

As for this clonotype: A read error may account for a junction end that differs from germline. The chain employs TRBV5-6 and TRBJ2-1, with 7 bases identical to TRBD1. The CDR3 covers 13 residues. CDR1 is SGHDT and CDR2 is YYEEEE in the germline V gene. CDR3: CASSLEGGNQQFF. DNA for the CDR3: TGTGCCAGCAGCTTAGAAGGGGGCAATCAGCAGTTCTTC.

The chain employs TRBV6-1 and TRBJ2-7; TRBD1 aligns across 10 bases. Per the germline V gene, CDR1 is MNHNS and CDR2 is SASEGT. V lost 7 bases, J lost 4 bases, and 7 bases stayed unmatched. The CDR3 totals 14 residues. CDR3 sequence reads: CASNSRTGGYEQYF. CDR3 DNA: TGTGCCAGCAACTCCAGGACAGGGGGGTACGAGCAGTACTTC.

This clonotype was observed a handful of times. V and J are TRBV18 and TRBJ2-3, with D hard to call. The CDR3 consists of 13 residues. The V end was cut by 6 bases, the J end by 0 bases, with 7 bases between. Germline V gene data show CDR1 as KGHSH and CDR2 as LQKENI. The CDR3 here is CASSLHSTDTQYF. CDR3 nucleotide sequence: TGTGCCAGCTCCCTTCACAGCACAGATACGCAGTATTTT.

This clonotype showed up just a few times. The chain recombines TRBV20-1 with TRBJ1-2; D may be TRBD1 (5 bases). The CDR3 consists of 12 residues. V shed 6 bases and J shed 4 bases, with 12 bases lying between them. Germline lookup yields CDR1 DFQATT and CDR2 SNEGSKA (reference sequence). In DNA, the CDR3 is TGCAGTGCCACGACAGTATCCTATGGCTACACCTTC. Residues: CSATTVSYGYTF.

V and J are TRBV5-5 and TRBJ1-5; no reliable D call. This CDR3 comprises 14 residues. With 7 bases removed from V and 3 bases from J, the gap between germline ends came to 14 bases. The V gene's germline CDR1 is SGHKS and CDR2 YYEKEE (reference sequence). CDR3 protein: CASGNGRFNQPQHF. CDR3 bases: TGTGCCAGCGGAAATGGACGGTTCAATCAGCCCCAGCATTTT.

J is TRBJ2-1 and V is TRBV12-3 or TRBV12-4; D unresolved. Trimming cost V 5 bases and J 6 bases, with 14 bases left between them. The length of the CDR3 is 14 residues. The CDR3 reads CASSPRRSSNEQFF. The CDR3 DNA reads as TGTGCCAGCAGTCCCAGAAGGAGCAGCAATGAGCAGTTCTTC.

CDR3 loop: CASSEAVLAGNYEQYF. CDR3 DNA sequence: TGTGCCAGCAGTGAAGCGGTGCTAGCGGGGAACTACGAGCAGTACTTC. The rearrangement joins TRBV2 to TRBJ2-7; 9 bases fit TRBD2. V lost 0 bases and J lost 3; bases outside the gene matches: 6. Germline V gene data show CDR1 as SNHLY and CDR2 as FYNNEI. This CDR3 has 16 residues.

The V gene is TRBV7-3, the J gene TRBJ2-1; 10 nucleotides agree with TRBD2. J gave up 7 bases and V 5 bases, and 11 bases lay outside the gene matches. The CDR3 is 16 amino acids. In germline, CDR1 is SGHTA, CDR2 FQGTGA. The CDR3 DNA is TGTGCCAGCAGCCACGCCTTAGCGGGAGGAAGTAATGAGCAGTTCTTC. Amino acids: CASSHALAGGSNEQFF.

This rearrangement joins TRBV5-1 to TRBJ2-3; D ambiguous. Germline CDR1 is SGHRS and CDR2 is YFSETQ. V lost 4 bases and J 1 base, leaving 7 bases between the germline ends. The CDR3 has 13 residues. The CDR3 bases are TGCGCCAGCAGCCCAGCCGGCACAGATACGCAGTATTTT. It codes for CASSPAGTDTQYF.

This clonotype was seen a handful of times. The CDR3 nucleotides are TGTGCCAGCAGTGAACGGCAGGCCCGTGGGGGCGACGAGCAGTACTTC. Translated: CASSERQARGGDEQYF. The chain carries TRBV6-1 and TRBJ2-7; weak D call: TRBD1 (6 bases). Trimming shortened V by 2 bases and J by 5 bases, and 19 bases separated the two germline ends. Germline-derived CDR1 and CDR2 are MNHNS and SASEGT. This CDR3 region has 16 residues.

The chain combines TRBV5-1 with TRBJ2-7, with D hard to call. The V and J ends lost 0 bases and 9 bases respectively, with 16 bases between them. The CDR3 length is 14 residues. CDR1 and CDR2 from the germline V gene are SGHRS and YFSETQ. CDR3 bases: TGCGCCAGCAGCTTGGAATCAACTAATCAACGGCAGTACTTC. Its translation: CASSLESTNQRQYF.

The rearrangement uses TRBV20-1 and TRBJ2-3, with D possibly TRBD2 on 6 matching bases. The CDR3 has 14 amino acids. CDR1 DFQATT and CDR2 SNEGSKA come from the germline V gene (reference sequence). Trimming took off 1 base at V and 2 bases at J, with 10 bases between the two ends. CDR3 protein: CSARGGGYTDTQYF. In DNA form, the CDR3 reads TGCAGTGCTAGAGGGGGAGGCTACACAGATACGCAGTATTTT.

The CDR3 DNA reads TGCAGTGCTAGGGGGACTAGCAGGGGGAAAGAGCAGTACTTC. It translates to CSARGTSRGKEQYF. The chain couples TRBV20-1 to TRBJ2-5; 9 bases match TRBD2. CDR3 size: 14 residues. CDR1 is DFQATT, CDR2 SNEGSKA, per germline (reference sequence). The V segment lost 3 bases and the J segment 11 bases; nucleotides outside the gene matches: 13.